This TCR beta chain was obtained from a study of cytomegalovirus exposure and HLA in healthy donors. Points from the study as a whole: Common viral pathogens were later found to be apparently linked to several of the most significant clusters. Most TCR sequences were uncommon, yet certain public TCRs appeared in many donors.

The CDR3 has 14 amino acids. CDR1 is SGHAT and CDR2 is FQNNGV in the germline V gene. V was shortened by 1 base and J by 3 bases, with 9 bases between the two germline ends. The PCR employed 60 Vbeta primers together with 13 Jbeta primers. The protocol was immunoSEQ multiplex PCR, while the TCRdb copy is restricted to in-frame clones and leaves out a portion. Of 140,000 or so clones listed, 84% are singletons. On this clone: Its antigen is still unknown.

This chain joins TRBV11-2 and TRBJ2-5; weak D call: TRBD1 (5 bases). The sequence was collected from a boy between 2 and 10 years old in good health and CMV-seronegative. The specimen sequenced was PBMCs. CDR3: CASSLGPGKETQYF. CDR3 DNA sequence: TGTGCCAGCAGCTTAGGGCCAGGGAAAGAGACCCAGTACTTC.